This T cell receptor beta chain is from a study of blood T cell repertoires in COVID-19. Overall study context: Acute and convalescent COVID-19 samples came from the United States, Italy and Spain. Nucleic acid was either cDNA or gDNA, and it came from T cells, B-cell-depleted T cells, or PBMCs.

Trimming took 2 bases from V and 2 from J; bases not matched to a gene: 10. The CDR3 is 16 amino acids. Germline V gene lookup returns CDR1 GTSNPN and CDR2 SVGIG (reference sequence). Methods used by the authors: Amplification from reference gene primers served as the basis for estimated nucleated cell counts. This table comes from immunoSEQ multiplex PCR, and its TCRdb copy is limited to in-frame clones, with some not included. V, J and clone size were drawn from that table, and D and trimming were deduced from the DNA. Among some 50,000 clones listed, about 88% were seen once. The chain uses TRBV30 and TRBJ2-3; 7 bases fit TRBD2. Material: peripheral blood. This clonotype was sampled from a man aged 55-75 years with acute or convalescent COVID-19. DNA of the CDR3: TGTGCCTGGAGTATCCGGGACGGGGGGACCACAGATACGCAGTATTTT. Protein sequence: CAWSIRDGGTTDTQYF. Variable domain in full (rest from reference TRBV30 and TRBJ2-3): SQTIHQWPATLVQPVGSPLSLECTVEGTSNPNLYWYRQAAGRGLQLLFYSVGIGQISSEVPQNLSASRPQDRQFILSSKKLLLSDSGFYLCAWSIRDGGTTDTQYFGPGTRLTVL.